Listed below are T cell receptor beta chains from one sample, sequenced in a study of post-analysis software for immune sequencing data. Each CDR3 protein is one row after TCRdb ran MiXCR on the PCR reads. Counted here are about 500,000 distinct CDR3 sequences, under 55% occurring once; the ten biggest clones make up about 12%. What was sequenced was blood. These receptor sequences come from a girl between 5 and 17 years old with multiple sclerosis. The CDR3 runs from the conserved cysteine through the conserved F or W. A D gene is named only where the DNA matches it firmly. Only part of the rows carry a size: once, few, many, or a class if the clone is expanded.

D	J	V	size	CDR3	DNA
-	TRBJ2-1	TRBV30	-	CAWSTRRDHNEQFF	TGTGCCTGGAGTACCCGGCGGGACCACAATGAGCAGTTCTTC
TRBD1	TRBJ1-2	TRBV27	once	CASSRTGGGGYGYTF	TGTGCCAGCAGTCGAACAGGGGGCGGTGGCTATGGCTACACCTTC
-	TRBJ2-3	TRBV5-1	-	CASSPGSHSSTDTQYF	TGCGCCAGCAGCCCAGGCAGTCACTCTAGCACAGATACGCAGTATTTT
TRBD2	TRBJ2-7	TRBV27	few	CASKLSGSYYEQYF	TGTGCCAGCAAACTTAGCGGGAGTTACTACGAGCAGTACTTC
TRBD1	TRBJ2-7	TRBV20-1	once	CSARDAQGAHEQYF	TGCAGTGCTAGAGATGCACAGGGGGCCCACGAGCAGTACTTC
TRBD2	TRBJ2-7	TRBV12-3/TRBV12-4	-	CASSFGGDYEQYF	TGTGCCAGCAGTTTTGGGGGGGACTACGAGCAGTACTTC
-	TRBJ2-3	TRBV29-1	-	CSATPSDTQYF	TGCAGCGCCACGCCCTCAGATACGCAGTATTTT
-	TRBJ2-3	TRBV15	-	CATRPGYETDTQYF	TGTGCCACCAGACCCGGGTACGAGACAGATACGCAGTATTTT
-	TRBJ2-3	TRBV29-1	few	CSVEQSANTDTQYF	TGCAGCGTTGAACAGTCGGCGAACACAGATACGCAGTATTTT
-	TRBJ2-7	TRBV20-1	-	CSARGLKRTYNEQYF	TGCAGTGCTAGAGGGTTGAAGAGGACCTACAATGAGCAGTACTTC
TRBD2	TRBJ2-1	TRBV20-1	many	CSARQGLGKNNEQFF	TGCAGTGCTAGACAGGGACTAGGCAAGAACAATGAGCAGTTCTTC
TRBD1	TRBJ2-2	TRBV20-1	-	CSARPDRATGELFF	TGCAGTGCTAGACCGGACAGGGCCACCGGGGAGCTGTTTTTT
-	TRBJ2-1	TRBV2	once	CASSALGSGYNEQFF	TGTGCCAGCAGTGCCCTGGGTAGCGGTTACAATGAGCAGTTCTTC
-	TRBJ2-5	TRBV2	-	CASSDGQSETQYF	TGTGCCAGCAGTGACGGACAATCAGAGACCCAGTACTTC
-	TRBJ2-5	TRBV20-1	-	CSARVMGGTQYF	TGCAGTGCTAGAGTAATGGGTGGGACCCAGTACTTC
-	TRBJ1-6	TRBV7-2	few	CASSPRRDSPLHF	TGTGCCAGCAGCCCGAGGCGGGATTCACCCCTCCACTTT
-	TRBJ2-7	TRBV12-3/TRBV12-4	few	CASSSGADYEQYF	TGTGCCAGCAGCTCCGGGGCAGACTACGAGCAGTACTTC
TRBD1	TRBJ1-1	TRBV7-2	-	CASSPPSRTGGKTFF	TGTGCCAGCAGCCCTCCTTCCAGGACAGGGGGGAAAACTTTCTTT
-	TRBJ2-5	TRBV14	-	CASSQQGSETQYF	TGTGCCAGCAGCCAACAGGGGTCAGAGACCCAGTACTTC
TRBD2	TRBJ2-5	TRBV20-1	-	CSEMISGGETQYF	TGCAGTGAAATGATTAGCGGGGGGGAGACCCAGTACTTC
TRBD1	TRBJ1-5	TRBV29-1	few	CSVAGTDYQPQHF	TGCAGCGTTGCCGGGACAGATTATCAGCCCCAGCATTTT
-	TRBJ1-1	TRBV27	-	CASRVNTEAFF	TGCGCCAGCCGTGTAAACACTGAAGCTTTCTTT
-	TRBJ2-6	TRBV5-1	-	CASSLAKASSGANVLTF	TGCGCCAGCAGCTTGGCCAAGGCCAGCTCTGGGGCCAACGTCCTGACTTTC
TRBD1	TRBJ1-1	TRBV19	-	CASSIVRGQAEAFF	TGTGCCAGTAGTATCGTCAGGGGGCAGGCTGAAGCTTTCTTT
TRBD2	TRBJ2-3	TRBV20-1	-	CSAQLAGGTDTQYF	TGCAGTGCGCAACTAGCGGGAGGCACAGATACGCAGTATTTT
TRBD2	TRBJ2-1	TRBV27	once	CASSSRLAGGGKQFF	TGTGCCAGCAGTTCGCGACTAGCGGGAGGGGGAAAGCAGTTCTTC
-	TRBJ2-7	TRBV28	few	CASSPRLRYEQYF	TGTGCCAGCAGTCCAAGACTGCGGTACGAGCAGTACTTC
-	TRBJ2-1	TRBV10-3	-	CAIRAVGNEQFF	TGTGCCATCAGGGCCGTGGGGAATGAGCAGTTCTTC
-	TRBJ1-5	TRBV4-1	-	CASSQDLGILPQHF	TGCGCCAGCAGCCAAGATTTGGGGATACTGCCCCAGCATTTT
-	TRBJ1-1	TRBV7-9	few	CASSPPRLGNTEAFF	TGTGCCAGCAGCCCCCCCCGTCTGGGAAACACTGAAGCTTTCTTT